Below, 17 T cell receptor beta chains from the same sample are listed, as sequenced in a study of cytomegalovirus exposure and HLA in healthy donors. Primers: 60 Vbeta forward and 13 Jbeta reverse. Profiling relied on immunoSEQ multiplex PCR, and the TCRdb table lists in-frame clones only, not all of them. The table lists around 120,000 clones, 70% to 80% of them singletons. The sample comprised PBMCs. These receptor sequences come from a woman aged 40 to 49 in good health and CMV-seropositive.

J is TRBJ1-2 and V is TRBV5-4, with D perhaps TRBD1 (6 bases). Germline V CDR1 and CDR2: SGHNT, YYREEE (reference sequence). This CDR3 has 13 amino acids. Trimming cost V 5 bases and J 6 bases, with 14 bases left between them. CDR3 sequence: CASSPTHRDGYTF. The DNA of the CDR3 is TGTGCCAGCAGTCCTACCCACAGGGATGGCTACACCTTC.

The V call is TRBV7-8, the J call TRBJ2-3; D is perhaps TRBD2 (6 bases). V was pared by 1 base and J by 6 bases, with 11 bases between. The CDR3 extends over 14 amino acids. Germline loops: CDR1 SGHVS, CDR2 FQNEAQ. CDR3 amino acids: CASSLVTSSDTQYF. CDR3 in DNA: TGTGCCAGCAGCTTAGTGACTAGTAGCGATACGCAGTATTTT.

The chain is built from TRBV10-1 and TRBJ2-5; D is unresolved. V dropped 8 bases and J dropped 2 bases, with 12 bases sitting between them. This CDR3 spans 13 amino acids. Germline CDR1 WNHNN, CDR2 SYGVQD (reference sequence). CDR3 in amino acids: CASSRRMQETQYF. The CDR3 DNA follows: TGCGCCAGCTCGAGGAGAATGCAAGAGACCCAGTACTTC.

This chain joins TRBV7-3 and TRBJ2-1, with 10 nucleotides matching TRBD2. V dropped 5 bases and J dropped 9; count of bases not matched to a gene: 13. CDR1 and CDR2 (germline): SGHTA, FQGTGA. The CDR3 consists of 16 residues. The CDR3 is CASSRSGGAGGPEQFF. DNA of the CDR3: TGTGCCAGCAGCCGAAGCGGTGGAGCGGGGGGGCCTGAGCAGTTCTTC.

V usage is TRBV19 and J usage is TRBJ1-1, with D perhaps TRBD1 (6 bases). V dropped 4 bases and J dropped 1 base, with 16 bases sitting between them. The germline CDR1 and CDR2 sequences are LNHDA and SQIVND (reference sequence). The CDR3 runs to 16 residues. CDR3 DNA sequence: TGTGCCAGTAGTACTACCTTGGGGGCTGAGAACACTGAAGCTTTCTTT. Amino acid sequence: CASSTTLGAENTEAFF.

The chain couples TRBV5-5 to TRBJ2-5, with 15 bases lining up with TRBD2. Germline CDR1 SGHKS, CDR2 YYEKEE (reference sequence). With V trimmed by 4 bases and J by 4 bases, 8 bases remained unmatched. The CDR3 spans 17 residues. CDR3 region: CASSPGLAGGRSETQYF. DNA of the CDR3: TGTGCCAGCAGCCCCGGACTAGCGGGGGGGAGATCAGAGACCCAGTACTTC.

V is TRBV16 and J is TRBJ2-7; D is possibly TRBD1 (5 bases). Between the trimmed V and J ends, which lost 4 bases and 0 bases, there was a span of 7 bases. The germline CDR1 and CDR2 sequences are KGHSY and FQNENV. This CDR3 spans 13 amino acids. CDR3 region: CASSRQSSYEQYF. The CDR3 coding sequence is TGTGCCAGCAGCCGACAGAGCTCCTACGAGCAGTACTTC.

V is TRBV29-1 and J is TRBJ1-2; 10 bases line up with TRBD1. Per the germline V gene, CDR1 is SQVTM and CDR2 is ANQGSEA. The CDR3 totals 17 residues. Unmatched junction bases numbered 14, after V lost 6 bases and J lost 1 base. Here the CDR3 reads CSVDGTGAELYNYGYTF. For the CDR3, the DNA is TGCAGCGTGGACGGGACAGGGGCCGAACTTTATAACTATGGCTACACCTTC.

This chain uses TRBV12-5 with TRBJ1-2; possibly TRBD1 for D (6 bases). The V gene's germline CDR1 is LGHNT and CDR2 FRNRAP. The CDR3 contains 13 residues. The ends were cut back, 5 bases at V and 6 bases at J, with 13 bases in the middle. The CDR3 region has the DNA TGTGCTAGTGGTACCGGACAGAGAAATGGCTACACCTTC. Translated: CASGTGQRNGYTF. Variable domain in full (rest from reference TRBV12-5 and TRBJ1-2): DARVTQTPRHKVTEMGQEVTMRCQPILGHNTVFWYRQTMMQGLELLAYFRNRAPLDDSGMPKDRFSAEMPDATLATLKIQPSEPRDSAVYFCASGTGQRNGYTFGSGTRLTVV.

The chain employs TRBV25-1 and TRBJ1-2, with D hard to call. The CDR3 covers 16 residues. V was pared by 5 bases and J by 6 bases, with 22 bases between. Germline CDR1 and CDR2: MGHDK and SYGVNS. The CDR3: CASSPEGRGILHGYTF. As DNA, the CDR3 is TGTGCCAGCAGTCCAGAAGGTCGCGGGATTCTTCATGGCTACACCTTC.

J is TRBJ1-1 and V is TRBV18, with D tentatively TRBD1 (6 bases). Germline CDR1 KGHSH, CDR2 LQKENI. This CDR3 contains 15 residues. V was pared by 6 bases and J by 1 base, with 15 bases between. In DNA, the CDR3 is TGTGCCAGCTCGACGAGGGGGACCCAGAACACTGAAGCTTTCTTT. It specifies CASSTRGTQNTEAFF.

V gene TRBV29-1 combines with J gene TRBJ2-7, with 10 bases matching TRBD1. The CDR3 length is 13 residues. V trimming: 7 bases; J trimming: 6 bases; junction bases outside the gene matches: 9. Germline lookup yields CDR1 SQVTM and CDR2 ANQGSEA. The CDR3 DNA sequence: TGCAGCGCGCTGGGACAGGGGTTAAGCGAGCAGTACTTC. Its protein product is CSALGQGLSEQYF.

This clone turned up a few times. V gene TRBV5-4 combines with J gene TRBJ2-7; a possible D gene is TRBD2 (6 bases). V lost 0 bases, J lost 1 base, and 14 bases lay in between. The germline V gene encodes CDR1 SGHNT and CDR2 YYREEE (reference sequence). This CDR3 comprises 16 residues. The CDR3 sequence is CASSLGAGPRSYEQYF. The DNA of the CDR3 is TGTGCCAGCAGCTTGGGCGCGGGACCCAGATCCTACGAGCAGTACTTC. Using reference TRBV5-4 and TRBJ2-7 for the parts outside the CDR3, the full variable domain is ETGVTQSPTHLIKTRGQQVTLRCSSQSGHNTVSWYQQALGQGPQFIFQYYREEENGRGNFPPRFSGLQFPNYSSELNVNALELDDSALYLCASSLGAGPRSYEQYFGPGTRLTVT.

For this clone: Other DNA sequences within the sample encode an identical CDR3. The chain is built from TRBV6-5 and TRBJ2-7; possible D gene TRBD1, 6 bases. The CDR3 has 12 amino acids. Germline V gives CDR1 MNHEY, CDR2 SVGAGI. Trimming took 5 bases from V and 4 from J, leaving 9 bases between them. The chain's CDR3 is CASSQTGYEQYF. CDR3 nucleotide sequence: TGTGCCAGCAGTCAGACAGGTTACGAGCAGTACTTC.

This sequence joins TRBV18 and TRBJ1-1; D is ambiguous. Germline loops: CDR1 KGHSH, CDR2 LQKENI. There are 14 residues in the CDR3. V was pared by 0 bases and J by 3 bases, with 8 bases between. The CDR3 bases are TGTGCCAGCTCACCACCAGGAGGGTACACTGAAGCTTTCTTT. It translates to CASSPPGGYTEAFF.

The chain joins TRBV6-5 to TRBJ2-5; 8 positions agree with TRBD2. V lost 8 bases to trimming and J lost 3 bases; unmatched junction nucleotides: 8. CDR1 is MNHEY, CDR2 SVGAGI, per germline. The CDR3 contains 14 residues. The CDR3 DNA sequence: TGTGCCAGCCAGAGAAGCGGGGGTGAAGAGACCCAGTACTTC. Residues: CASQRSGGEETQYF.

The gene calls are TRBV7-8 and TRBJ1-2, with 7 bases lining up with TRBD1. Losses at the gene ends were 1 base for V and 5 bases for J; bases not matched to a gene: 1. Germline V gene data show CDR1 as SGHVS and CDR2 as FQNEAQ. The CDR3 loop spans 13 amino acids. CDR3 in DNA: TGTGCCAGCAGCTTAGGACAGGGATATGGCTACACCTTC. It yields the protein CASSLGQGYGYTF.